The clone carrying this T cell receptor beta chain was seen just once. This entry belongs to a study of blood T cell repertoires in COVID-19. Original processing notes: By means of reference gene primer amplification, nucleated cell counts were estimated. TCRdb's table, derived via immunoSEQ multiplex PCR, lists solely in-frame clones and lacks some. The DNA gave D and trimming, while V, J and clone size come from that table. In the table there are roughly 200,000 clones, roughly nine tenths of which are singletons. V lost 7 bases, J lost 6 bases, and 10 bases stayed unmatched. CDR1 and CDR2 (germline): SGHRS, YFSETQ. This CDR3 has 14 residues.

The receptor was isolated from a woman aged 25-40 years who had recovered from COVID-19. Sample: PBMCs or T cells enriched from blood (not recorded which). The rearrangement links TRBV5-1 to TRBJ2-7; TRBD1 agrees at 10 bases. The CDR3 reads CASYAWTGGREQYF. CDR3 coding DNA: TGCGCCAGCTACGCCTGGACAGGGGGACGCGAGCAGTACTTC.